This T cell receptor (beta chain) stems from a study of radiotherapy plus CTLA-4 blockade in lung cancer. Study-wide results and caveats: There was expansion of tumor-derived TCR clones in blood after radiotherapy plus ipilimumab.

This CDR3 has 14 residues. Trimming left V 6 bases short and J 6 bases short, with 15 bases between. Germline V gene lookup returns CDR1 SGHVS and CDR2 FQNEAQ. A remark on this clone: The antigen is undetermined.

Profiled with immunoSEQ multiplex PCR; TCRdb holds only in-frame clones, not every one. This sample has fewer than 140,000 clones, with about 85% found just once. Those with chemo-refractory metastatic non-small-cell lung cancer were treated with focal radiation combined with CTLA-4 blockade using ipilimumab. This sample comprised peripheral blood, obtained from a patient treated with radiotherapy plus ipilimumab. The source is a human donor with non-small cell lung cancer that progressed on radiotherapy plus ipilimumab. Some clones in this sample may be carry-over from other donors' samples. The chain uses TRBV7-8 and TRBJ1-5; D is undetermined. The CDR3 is CASRLAGSGQPQHF. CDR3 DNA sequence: TGTGCCAGCAGGCTAGCGGGGTCAGGTCAGCCCCAGCATTTT. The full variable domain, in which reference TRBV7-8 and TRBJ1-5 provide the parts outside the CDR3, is GAGVSQSPRYKVAKRGQDVALRCDPISGHVSLFWYQQALGQGPEFLTYFQNEAQLDKSGLPSDRFFAERPEGSVSTLKIQRTQQEDSAVYLCASRLAGSGQPQHFGDGTRLSIL.